These 5 T cell receptor beta chains came from one sample sequenced in a study of blood T cell repertoires in COVID-19. Using immunoSEQ multiplex PCR, the repertoire was profiled, and TCRdb retains in-frame clones only, with some absent. This table holds about 63,000 clones, 90% to 95% found once. Specimen: peripheral blood. The receptors were gathered from a man aged 50 to 59 with active COVID-19.

The J gene is TRBJ1-3, the V gene TRBV4-2, with D unresolved. This CDR3 contains 17 residues. Trimming took off 0 bases at V and 0 bases at J, with 12 bases between the two ends. Germline V CDR1 and CDR2: LGHNA, YNFKEQ. The CDR3 protein is CASSQDPVSISGNTIYF. The CDR3 nucleotides read TGTGCCAGCAGCCAAGATCCCGTCAGTATCTCTGGAAACACCATATATTTT.

The V gene is TRBV28, the J gene TRBJ1-5, with D perhaps TRBD1 (6 bases). The CDR3 runs to 16 residues. V dropped 5 bases and J dropped 0 bases, with 14 bases sitting between them. Germline-derived CDR1 and CDR2 are MDHEN and SYDVKM. The CDR3 protein is CASSTDTGYSNQPQHF. For the CDR3, the DNA is TGTGCCAGCAGTACCGATACAGGGTATAGCAATCAGCCCCAGCATTTT.

The chain uses TRBV28 and TRBJ1-6; 7 bases line up with TRBD1. J was trimmed by 5 bases and V by 5 bases; bases with no gene match: 6. The CDR3 sequence is 15 residues long. CDR1 MDHEN and CDR2 SYDVKM come from the germline V gene. The CDR3 sequence is CASSGTEAHNSPLHF. CDR3 DNA: TGTGCCAGCAGTGGGACAGAAGCCCATAATTCACCCCTCCACTTT.

V gene TRBV23-1 combines with J gene TRBJ2-7, with 9 bases that match TRBD1. TRBV23-1 is labeled an ORF, and its function is uncertain. The CDR3 is 18 residues long. The V segment lost 0 bases and the J segment 0 bases; nucleotides outside the gene matches: 9. The CDR3 DNA is TGCGCCAGCAGTCAATCCACTACCGGGACAGGGAGCTCCTACGAGCAGTACTTC. Protein sequence: CASSQSTTGTGSSYEQYF.

The genes are TRBV5-4 and TRBJ1-2, with 7 bases lining up with TRBD1. The CDR3 contains 13 residues. CDR1 and CDR2 (germline): SGHNT, YYREEE (reference sequence). Germline trimming cut 2 bases from V and 7 bases from J; bases unmatched to any gene: 5. The CDR3, as DNA: TGTGCCAGCAGCTTCGACAGGGTTAGTGGCTACACCTTC. It translates to CASSFDRVSGYTF.